A single sample is the source of the 25 T cell receptor beta chains below, sequenced in a study of cytomegalovirus exposure and HLA in healthy donors. Primers: 60 Vbeta forward and 13 Jbeta reverse. Some clones are missing from TCRdb's copy, which holds only in-frame ones; the method was immunoSEQ multiplex PCR. The table lists 120,000 to 150,000 clones, around 84% of them singletons, with approximately 2.9% in the top ten. Sequencing was performed on PBMCs. These receptors all come from a man in his forties or fifties in good health and CMV-seropositive.

This chain uses TRBV5-1 with TRBJ2-5, with D perhaps TRBD2 (6 bases). The germline V gene has CDR1 SGHRS and CDR2 YFSETQ. This CDR3 contains 16 residues. V dropped 1 base and J dropped 3 bases, with 16 bases sitting between them. The CDR3 sequence is CASSLFGGFGKETQYF. In DNA form, the CDR3 reads TGCGCCAGCAGCTTGTTTGGGGGGTTCGGCAAAGAGACCCAGTACTTC.

The V and J genes are TRBV25-1 and TRBJ2-1; 7 bases map to TRBD2. The V gene's germline CDR1 is MGHDK and CDR2 SYGVNS. Trimming took 6 bases from V and 2 from J; bases not matched to a gene: 4. CDR3 length: 14 amino acids. The CDR3 nucleotides read TGTGCCAGCAGAGGCAGCGGGACCTACAATGAGCAGTTCTTC. Protein product: CASRGSGTYNEQFF.

The chain recombines TRBV19 with TRBJ2-7; possible D gene TRBD2, 6 bases. Trimming left V 1 base short and J 3 bases short, with 16 bases between. CDR1 and CDR2 (germline): LNHDA, SQIVND (reference sequence). The CDR3 is made up of 16 amino acids. CDR3 sequence reads: CASSIVAGTSYYEQYF. CDR3 nucleotides: TGTGCCAGTAGTATAGTGGCGGGGACCTCCTACTACGAGCAGTACTTC. Supplemented by reference TRBV19 and TRBJ2-7, the full variable domain reads DGGITQSPKYLFRKEGQNVTLSCEQNLNHDAMYWYRQDPGQGLRLIYYSQIVNDFQKGDIAEGYSVSREKKESFPLTVTSAQKNPTAFYLCASSIVAGTSYYEQYFGPGTRLTVT.

The rearrangement uses TRBV19 and TRBJ1-2; 7 bases agree with TRBD1. Germline loops: CDR1 LNHDA, CDR2 SQIVND (reference sequence). V lost 3 bases, J lost 2 bases, and 9 bases stayed unmatched. CDR3 length: 16 amino acids. The CDR3 spells CASSMTRTGENYGYTF. The CDR3 bases are TGTGCCAGTAGTATGACCCGGACAGGAGAGAACTATGGCTACACCTTC.

J is TRBJ2-3 and V is TRBV27; no firm D call. The germline V gene has CDR1 MNHEY and CDR2 SMNVEV (reference sequence). The CDR3 runs 13 residues. V lost 4 bases to trimming and J lost 6 bases, with 11 bases between them. DNA of the CDR3: TGTGCCAGCAGTTCCGTGTTCTCGGATACGCAGTATTTT. Protein sequence: CASSSVFSDTQYF.

This rearrangement joins TRBV4-1 to TRBJ2-1; 10 positions agree with TRBD2. The CDR3 is 17 amino acids. The germline V gene encodes CDR1 MGHRA and CDR2 YSYEKL. The junction had 10 bases not matched to a gene; V was cut back by 1 base and J by 7 bases. The CDR3 DNA reads TGCGCCAGCAGCCAAGGTAGTCTGGGACTAGCGAGTAATGAGCAGTTCTTC. Protein product: CASSQGSLGLASNEQFF.

V usage is TRBV4-1 and J usage is TRBJ1-3; D not resolved. The CDR3 covers 14 residues. With 0 bases removed from V and 10 bases from J, the gap between germline ends came to 13 bases. In germline, CDR1 is MGHRA, CDR2 YSYEKL. The chain's CDR3 is CASSQEQQSFTIYF. The CDR3 nucleotides are TGCGCCAGCAGCCAAGAGCAACAGTCTTTTACCATATATTTT.

V usage is TRBV7-2 and J usage is TRBJ2-7, with TRBD1 as a possible D gene (6 bases). Germline CDR1 is SGHTA and CDR2 is FQGNSA. The CDR3 loop spans 14 amino acids. V was trimmed by 3 bases and J by 4 bases, leaving 13 bases between them. This CDR3 reads CASSFVQGLYEQYF. CDR3 nucleotides: TGTGCCAGCAGCTTCGTTCAGGGGTTGTACGAGCAGTACTTC.

The CDR3 region is CASSLNDRRGYGYTF. The CDR3 coding sequence is TGTGCCAGCAGCTTAAACGACCGAAGGGGCTATGGCTACACCTTC. The V and J genes are TRBV7-8 and TRBJ1-2, with TRBD1 as a possible D gene (5 bases). Looked up from germline, CDR1 is SGHVS and CDR2 is FQNEAQ. There are 15 residues in the CDR3. Trimming took off 2 bases at V and 4 bases at J, with 14 bases between the two ends.

The chain couples TRBV5-1 to TRBJ2-1; the D is unclear. Germline CDR1 is SGHRS and CDR2 is YFSETQ. This CDR3 has 15 residues. The V end was cut by 1 base, the J end by 5 bases, with 13 bases between. CDR3 sequence (DNA): TGCGCCAGCAGCTTGTGGGTCCGCGGAGACAATGAGCAGTTCTTC. Translated: CASSLWVRGDNEQFF.

This clone was seen once. V gene TRBV2 combines with J gene TRBJ2-7, with a possible D match to TRBD1 (6 bases). In germline, CDR1 is SNHLY, CDR2 FYNNEI. The CDR3 covers 15 residues. The V gene lost 6 bases and the J gene lost 3 bases, with 18 bases spanning the gap. For the CDR3, the DNA is TGTGCCAGCAGGGCCCCCCTACAGGGCTTCTACGAGCAGTACTTC. Protein product: CASRAPLQGFYEQYF.

This chain's CDR3 is CASSPLLSELMNTEAFF. For the CDR3, the DNA is TGCGCCAGCAGTCCCCTACTTTCTGAATTAATGAACACTGAAGCTTTCTTT. V and J are TRBV23-1 and TRBJ1-1; unclear D gene. TRBV23-1 is an ORF; its function is uncertain. The CDR3 contains 17 residues. The germline V and J ends were trimmed by 4 bases and 0 bases, with 18 bases remaining between them.

This chain joins TRBV28 and TRBJ1-5, with TRBD1 matching 9 bases. V shed 7 bases, J shed 6 bases, and the junction held 13 bases outside the gene matches. The CDR3 length is 16 residues. The germline V gene has CDR1 MDHEN and CDR2 SYDVKM. CDR3 sequence: CASNPPRTGDRQPQHF. The CDR3 DNA is TGTGCCAGCAACCCCCCCAGGACAGGGGATCGTCAGCCCCAGCATTTT. The whole variable domain, remainder taken from reference TRBV28 and TRBJ1-5, is DVKVTQSSRYLVKRTGEKVFLECVQDMDHENMFWYRQDPGLGLRLIYFSYDVKMKEKGDIPEGYSVSREKKERFSLILESASTNQTSMYLCASNPPRTGDRQPQHFGDGTRLSIL.

This chain joins TRBV7-9 and TRBJ1-4; tentative D call: TRBD1 (6 bases). V was shortened by 4 bases and J by 7 bases, with 16 bases between the two germline ends. The CDR3 has 15 amino acids. Germline values: CDR1 SEHNR, CDR2 FQNEAQ (reference sequence). The CDR3 nucleotides are TGTGCCAGCAGCTCCTCCGGGCCCAGGGGTGAAAAACTGTTTTTT. Protein: CASSSSGPRGEKLFF. The whole variable domain, remainder taken from reference TRBV7-9 and TRBJ1-4, is DTGVSQNPRHKITKRGQNVTFRCDPISEHNRLYWYRQTLGQGPEFLTYFQNEAQLEKSRLLSDRFSAERPKGSFSTLEIQRTEQGDSAMYLCASSSSGPRGEKLFFGSGTQLSVL.

The chain is built from TRBV25-1 and TRBJ2-5; D is perhaps TRBD2 (7 bases). The ends were cut back, 8 bases at V and 5 bases at J, with 18 bases in the middle. CDR1 and CDR2 (germline): MGHDK, SYGVNS. The CDR3 is made up of 14 amino acids. For the CDR3, the DNA is TGTGCCAGCGGAGACCTTAGGGGGGGGGAGACCCAGTACTTC. Protein: CASGDLRGGETQYF.

This chain uses TRBV5-6 with TRBJ2-5, with 7 bases fitting TRBD1. CDR3 length: 13 amino acids. The J segment lost 5 bases and the V segment lost 4 bases, leaving 5 bases of the junction unmatched. Germline-derived CDR1 and CDR2 are SGHDT and YYEEEE. CDR3 sequence: CASSLTGPETQYF. CDR3 DNA: TGTGCCAGCAGCCTGACAGGGCCGGAGACCCAGTACTTC.

This clone has at least ten counts. V and J are TRBV6-5 and TRBJ1-2; 7 bases agree with TRBD1. The ends lost 6 bases at V and 4 bases at J; junction bases unmatched: 5. The germline CDR1 and CDR2 sequences are MNHEY and SVGAGI. The CDR3 runs to 13 residues. In nucleotides, the CDR3 is TGTGCCAGCAGCCCGGGACAGATCTATGGCTACACCTTC. This gives the protein CASSPGQIYGYTF.

The chain couples TRBV5-1 to TRBJ2-4; 9 nucleotides align to TRBD1. The CDR3 is 15 amino acids. The V segment lost 0 bases and the J segment 7 bases; nucleotides outside the gene matches: 5. Germline CDR1 SGHRS, CDR2 YFSETQ. In nucleotides, the CDR3 is TGCGCCAGCAGCTTGGTGGGGACAGGGCCGAACATTCAGTACTTC. Translating gives CASSLVGTGPNIQYF.

The chain uses TRBV5-3 and TRBJ2-2, with TRBD2 matching over 7 bases. TRBV5-3 has ORF status, its function being uncertain. The CDR3 runs to 16 residues. The ends lost 3 bases at V and 1 base at J; junction bases unmatched: 6. The CDR3 DNA reads TGTGCCAGAAGCTGCTACAGCGGGGTGAACACCGGGGAGCTGTTTTTT. The encoded protein is CARSCYSGVNTGELFF.

This clone was seen only once. This sequence joins TRBV19 and TRBJ2-1; 7 bases map to TRBD2. Germline V CDR1 and CDR2: LNHDA, SQIVND (reference sequence). Trimming at V came to 3 bases and at J to 4 bases, leaving 6 bases not matched to a gene. This CDR3 has 15 amino acids. The CDR3 nucleotides read TGTGCCAGTAGTATCGTAAGCGGGAAGTACAATGAGCAGTTCTTC. This codes for CASSIVSGKYNEQFF.

J is TRBJ1-4 and V is TRBV30; the D gene is possibly TRBD1 (5 bases). Trimming cost V 4 bases and J 7 bases, with 13 bases left between them. Germline CDR1 reads GTSNPN; CDR2 reads SVGIG (reference sequence). The CDR3 contains 13 residues. The CDR3 DNA sequence: TGTGCCTGGAACGAAGTGGGGGGTGAAAAACTGTTTTTT. This codes for CAWNEVGGEKLFF. The full variable domain, in which reference TRBV30 and TRBJ1-4 provide the parts outside the CDR3, is SQTIHQWPATLVQPVGSPLSLECTVEGTSNPNLYWYRQAAGRGLQLLFYSVGIGQISSEVPQNLSASRPQDRQFILSSKKLLLSDSGFYLCAWNEVGGEKLFFGSGTQLSVL.

This clone was recorded once. The rearrangement joins TRBV7-2 to TRBJ1-2; TRBD1 matches 11 bases. The CDR3 consists of 13 residues. V was pared by 5 bases and J by 6 bases, with 2 bases of the junction left unmatched. Germline loops: CDR1 SGHTA, CDR2 FQGNSA. CDR3 sequence: CASSRTGGDGYTF. The DNA for the CDR3 is TGTGCCAGCAGCCGGACAGGGGGCGATGGCTACACCTTC.

The CDR3, as DNA: TGTGCCTGGGGGGCGTCGTACGAGCAGTACTTC. Amino acids: CAWGASYEQYF. The chain combines TRBV30 with TRBJ2-7; weak D call: TRBD1 (5 bases). The CDR3 runs 11 residues. V was cut by 5 bases and J by 4 bases, with 9 bases left in between. Germline values: CDR1 GTSNPN, CDR2 SVGIG (reference sequence).

The V and J genes are TRBV6-6 and TRBJ2-1; 7 positions match TRBD2. After removal of 10 bases from V and 9 bases from J, the junction contained 15 bases not matched to a gene. The CDR3 spans 14 residues. Germline V gives CDR1 MNHNY, CDR2 SVGAGI (reference sequence). The chain's CDR3 is CANGRGTDPSEQFF. The CDR3 region has the DNA TGTGCCAATGGGAGGGGAACTGACCCTAGTGAGCAGTTCTTC.

J is TRBJ2-1 and V is TRBV25-1; tentatively, D is TRBD1 (6 bases). The V end was cut by 3 bases, the J end by 0 bases, with 12 bases between. This CDR3 has 16 residues. CDR1 MGHDK and CDR2 SYGVNS come from the germline V gene. In DNA, the CDR3 is TGTGCCAGCAGTGAGGCGACAGGAAGCTCCTACAATGAGCAGTTCTTC. Translated, it gives CASSEATGSSYNEQFF. Supplemented by reference TRBV25-1 and TRBJ2-1, the full variable domain reads EADIYQTPRYLVIGTGKKITLECSQTMGHDKMYWYQQDPGMELHLIHYSYGVNSTEKGDLSSESTVSRIRTEHFPLTLESARPSHTSQYLCASSEATGSSYNEQFFGPGTRLTVL.